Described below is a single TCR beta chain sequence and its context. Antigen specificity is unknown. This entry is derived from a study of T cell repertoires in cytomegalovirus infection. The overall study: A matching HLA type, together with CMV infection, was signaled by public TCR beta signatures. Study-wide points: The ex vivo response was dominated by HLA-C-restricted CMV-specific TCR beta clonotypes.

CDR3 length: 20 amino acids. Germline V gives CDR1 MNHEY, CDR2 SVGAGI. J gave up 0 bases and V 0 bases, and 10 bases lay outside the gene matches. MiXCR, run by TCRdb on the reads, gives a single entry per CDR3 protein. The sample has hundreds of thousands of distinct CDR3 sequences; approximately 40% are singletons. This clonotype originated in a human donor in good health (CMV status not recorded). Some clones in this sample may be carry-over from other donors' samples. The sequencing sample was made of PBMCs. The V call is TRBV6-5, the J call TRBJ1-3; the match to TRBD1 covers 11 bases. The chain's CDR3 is CASSYSIWGGTGGSGNTIYF. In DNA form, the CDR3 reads TGTGCCAGCAGTTACTCCATCTGGGGCGGGACAGGGGGCTCTGGAAACACCATATATTTT.